These 32 T cell receptor beta chains were sequenced from one sample in a study of cytomegalovirus exposure and HLA in healthy donors. With 60 Vbeta and 13 Jbeta primers, the PCR was carried out. TCRdb's table, derived via immunoSEQ multiplex PCR, lists solely in-frame clones and lacks some. The table records about 120,000 clones, about 76% of them present only once. Material for sequencing was PBMCs. The origin of the receptors is a man aged 55 to 70 in good health and CMV-seropositive.

In this sample, this clone turned up once. The V call is TRBV7-5, the J call TRBJ1-2. TRBV7-5 is given as a pseudogene. The CDR3 contains 17 residues. The CDR3 loop reads CVRSSGTTSPRAYGYTF. CDR3 nucleotides: TGTGTCAGAAGCAGCGGGACCACCTCCCCGAGGGCGTATGGCTACACCTTC.

The V call is TRBV19, the J call TRBJ1-3; unclear D gene. V dropped 7 bases and J dropped 4 bases, with 11 bases sitting between them. The germline gives CDR1 LNHDA, CDR2 SQIVND (reference sequence). The CDR3 spans 13 residues. CDR3 amino acids: CASTLHTGNTIYF. DNA for the CDR3: TGTGCCAGTACCCTCCACACCGGAAACACCATATATTTT. Full variable domain (remainder filled in from reference TRBV19 and TRBJ1-3): DGGITQSPKYLFRKEGQNVTLSCEQNLNHDAMYWYRQDPGQGLRLIYYSQIVNDFQKGDIAEGYSVSREKKESFPLTVTSAQKNPTAFYLCASTLHTGNTIYFGEGSWLTVV.

The chain recombines TRBV5-4 with TRBJ2-2; 10 nucleotides match TRBD1. This CDR3 contains 16 residues. V dropped 5 bases and J dropped 6; count of bases not matched to a gene: 10. CDR1 is SGHNT, CDR2 YYREEE, per germline (reference sequence). CDR3 residues: CASSKPTGGFSGELFF. The DNA of the CDR3 is TGTGCCAGCAGTAAACCGACAGGGGGCTTTTCCGGGGAGCTGTTTTTT.

This chain connects TRBV9 to TRBJ1-3, with D maybe TRBD1 (5 bases). Germline-derived CDR1 and CDR2 are SGDLS and YYNGEE. The CDR3 is 13 amino acids. Deletions cut 1 base from V and 8 bases from J, with 10 bases between. The CDR3 bases are TGTGCCAGCAGCGTAAGTCAAGGGGACACCATATATTTT. Protein product: CASSVSQGDTIYF. Full variable domain (remainder filled in from reference TRBV9 and TRBJ1-3): DSGVTQTPKHLITATGQRVTLRCSPRSGDLSVYWYQQSLDQGLQFLIQYYNGEERAKGNILERFSAQQFPDLHSELNLSSLELGDSALYFCASSVSQGDTIYFGEGSWLTVV.

The V and J genes are TRBV27 and TRBJ2-1, with 8 positions matching TRBD2. The V gene's germline CDR1 is MNHEY and CDR2 SMNVEV (reference sequence). With V trimmed by 6 bases and J by 8 bases, 12 bases remained unmatched. The CDR3 covers 15 residues. The CDR3 DNA reads as TGTGCCAGCAGCCCCGCTCTAGCGGGTAGGGATGAGCAGTTCTTC. This codes for CASSPALAGRDEQFF.

The CDR3 spells CASGEGSRGGYTF. The DNA for the CDR3 is TGTGCCAGCGGGGAGGGTTCGAGAGGTGGCTACACCTTC. This chain joins TRBV28 and TRBJ1-2; D remains unclear. Trimming pared 8 bases from V and 7 bases from J, leaving 17 bases between. Germline V gene lookup returns CDR1 MDHEN and CDR2 SYDVKM. This CDR3 is 13 amino acids long.

The J gene is TRBJ1-2, the V gene TRBV6-1, with D perhaps matching TRBD1 (6 bases). Germline V lookup: CDR1 MNHNS, CDR2 SASEGT. CDR3 length: 12 amino acids. Trimming stripped 6 bases from V and 7 bases from J, with 12 bases between. The CDR3, as DNA: TGTGCCAGCAGGGGGGCAGCCCCTGGCTACACCTTC. It encodes CASRGAAPGYTF.

V gene TRBV30 combines with J gene TRBJ1-6, with D perhaps TRBD1 (5 bases). The CDR3 is 16 amino acids. CDR1 and CDR2 (germline): GTSNPN, SVGIG (reference sequence). V shed 4 bases and J shed 3 bases, with 16 bases lying between them. The DNA of the CDR3 is TGTGCCTGGATACCCCGGGGGGTCTACTATAATTCACCCCTCCACTTT. This translates into CAWIPRGVYYNSPLHF. Full variable domain (rest looked up from reference TRBV30 and TRBJ1-6): SQTIHQWPATLVQPVGSPLSLECTVEGTSNPNLYWYRQAAGRGLQLLFYSVGIGQISSEVPQNLSASRPQDRQFILSSKKLLLSDSGFYLCAWIPRGVYYNSPLHFGNGTRLTVT.

The chain recombines TRBV7-3 with TRBJ1-2, with TRBD1 identical over 9 bases. J gave up 8 bases and V 5 bases, and 6 bases lay outside the gene matches. CDR1 SGHTA and CDR2 FQGTGA come from the germline V gene. The CDR3 extends over 13 amino acids. CDR3 amino acids: CASSGTGGRGYTF. The CDR3 coding sequence is TGTGCCAGCAGCGGTACAGGGGGCCGGGGCTACACCTTC. Combining the CDR3 with reference TRBV7-3 and TRBJ1-2 gives the whole variable domain GAGVSQTPSNKVTEKGKYVELRCDPISGHTALYWYRQSLGQGPEFLIYFQGTGAADDSGLPNDRFFAVRPEGSVSTLKIQRTERGDSAVYLCASSGTGGRGYTFGSGTRLTVV.

The V gene is TRBV9, the J gene TRBJ1-6, with a tentative D call TRBD1 (6 bases). This CDR3 is built from 14 residues. Per the germline V gene, CDR1 is SGDLS and CDR2 is YYNGEE. The V gene lost 0 bases and the J gene lost 7 bases, with 8 bases spanning the gap. CDR3 bases: TGTGCCAGCAGCGTAGTGGACAGCAATTCACCCCTCCACTTT. Protein product: CASSVVDSNSPLHF.

The V call is TRBV5-1, the J call TRBJ2-1; 10 bases align to TRBD1. The CDR3 has 16 residues. CDR1 SGHRS and CDR2 YFSETQ come from the germline V gene. The junction had 5 bases not matched to a gene; V was cut back by 5 bases and J by 0 bases. Here the CDR3 reads CASSGTGDLSYNEQFF. The CDR3 region has the DNA TGCGCCAGCAGTGGGACAGGGGATCTCTCCTACAATGAGCAGTTCTTC.

This chain connects TRBV5-4 to TRBJ2-1; 8 bases line up with TRBD2. This CDR3 has 15 amino acids. In germline, CDR1 is SGHNT, CDR2 YYREEE (reference sequence). Trimming removed 0 bases from V and 7 bases from J; junction bases left unmatched: 6. Here the CDR3 reads CASSLDAGGGNEQFF. CDR3 sequence (DNA): TGTGCCAGCAGCTTGGATGCGGGAGGTGGGAATGAGCAGTTCTTC.

This clone occurred once. V gene TRBV28 combines with J gene TRBJ1-3, with 7 positions matching TRBD1. The CDR3 has 16 amino acids. J lost 0 bases, V lost 6 bases, and 8 bases had no gene match. Germline CDR1 and CDR2: MDHEN and SYDVKM. The chain's CDR3 is CASSSTGALSGNTIYF. The CDR3 nucleotides are TGTGCCAGCAGCTCCACAGGGGCTCTCTCTGGAAACACCATATATTTT.

This rearrangement joins TRBV12-5 to TRBJ1-2; a weak D match, TRBD1 (5 bases). Germline CDR1 reads LGHNT; CDR2 reads FRNRAP. The ends were cut back, 3 bases at V and 8 bases at J, with 10 bases in the middle. This CDR3 region has 12 residues. CDR3 coding DNA: TGTGCTAGTGGTTTTTGGGGGGGAGGCTACACCTTC. Translated, it gives CASGFWGGGYTF.

The CDR3 DNA sequence: TGTGCCAGCAGTAGGACAGACGGCTACGAGCAGTACTTC. As protein: CASSRTDGYEQYF. The rearrangement joins TRBV7-8 to TRBJ2-5, with D maybe TRBD1 (6 bases). The J call may be mistaken, given a closer DNA end match to TRBJ2-7. Germline V gives CDR1 SGHVS, CDR2 FQNEAQ. CDR3 length: 13 residues.

This rearrangement joins TRBV30 to TRBJ1-1; TRBD1 is a possible D gene (5 bases). CDR1 and CDR2 (germline): GTSNPN, SVGIG (reference sequence). The CDR3 extends over 13 amino acids. V was cut by 0 bases and J by 7 bases, with 12 bases left in between. The CDR3 DNA follows: TGTGCCTGGAGTGTTGGGGGGGATGGTGAAGCTTTCTTT. Its translation: CAWSVGGDGEAFF.

The chain recombines TRBV9 with TRBJ2-1; D possibly corresponds to TRBD2 (6 bases). The CDR3 has 16 amino acids. V lost 1 base, J lost 0 bases, and 11 bases lay in between. Germline V gives CDR1 SGDLS, CDR2 YYNGEE. The CDR3 region has the DNA TGTGCCAGCAGCGTACGGGGGAGCGGCTCCTACAATGAGCAGTTCTTC. Amino acids: CASSVRGSGSYNEQFF.

Here the CDR3 DNA reads TGTGCCAGCAGCCTCCGGGATTCCCTGGGCGGCACTGAAGCTTTCTTT. This sequence encodes CASSLRDSLGGTEAFF. The chain carries TRBV14 and TRBJ1-1; D unclear. The germline CDR1 and CDR2 sequences are SGHDN and FVKESK. V was shortened by 4 bases and J by 4 bases, with 19 bases between the two germline ends. The CDR3 has 16 residues. The entire variable domain, with the rest obtained from reference TRBV14 and TRBJ1-1, is as follows: EAGVTQFPSHSVIEKGQTVTLRCDPISGHDNLYWYRRVMGKEIKFLLHFVKESKQDESGMPNNRFLAERTGGTYSTLKVQPAELEDSGVYFCASSLRDSLGGTEAFFGQGTRLTVV.

The chain uses TRBV11-2 and TRBJ1-1; maybe TRBD1 (6 bases). V lost 1 base, J lost 2 bases, and 14 bases lay in between. CDR1 and CDR2 (germline): SGHAT, FQNNGV. CDR3 length equals 16 residues. The CDR3 nucleotides read TGTGCCAGCAGCTTAGCAGCGGCCAGGGGCAACACTGAAGCTTTCTTT. It is translated as CASSLAAARGNTEAFF.

V gene TRBV7-9 combines with J gene TRBJ2-1, with 13 bases lining up with TRBD2. Trimming at V came to 6 bases and at J to 4 bases, leaving 9 bases not matched to a gene. This CDR3 is built from 17 residues. The V gene's germline CDR1 is SEHNR and CDR2 FQNEAQ (reference sequence). The CDR3 reads CASSPGLAGYNYNEQFF. The CDR3 nucleotides read TGTGCCAGCAGTCCGGGACTAGCGGGATACAATTACAATGAGCAGTTCTTC.

V and J are TRBV9 and TRBJ1-3; D unclear. V was clipped by 1 base and J by 0 bases, with 8 bases between them. In germline, CDR1 is SGDLS, CDR2 YYNGEE. The CDR3 is 15 amino acids. The CDR3 sequence: CASSVKATSGNTIYF. CDR3 nucleotide sequence: TGTGCCAGCAGCGTAAAAGCGACCTCTGGAAACACCATATATTTT.

The sample holds one count of this clone. This chain links TRBV11-2 with TRBJ2-1; D perhaps matches TRBD1 (6 bases). Between the trimmed V and J ends, which lost 1 base and 10 bases, there was a span of 17 bases. Germline lookup yields CDR1 SGHAT and CDR2 FQNNGV. This CDR3 has 15 residues. In DNA form, the CDR3 reads TGTGCCAGCAGCTTAGGGTTAGGGGGTGTATGGGAGCAGTTCTTC. This translates into CASSLGLGGVWEQFF. Together with reference TRBV11-2 and TRBJ2-1, the CDR3 gives the full variable domain: EAGVAQSPRYKIIEKRQSVAFWCNPISGHATLYWYQQILGQGPKLLIQFQNNGVVDDSQLPKDRFSAERLKGVDSTLKIQPAKLEDSAVYLCASSLGLGGVWEQFFGPGTRLTVL.

The chain is built from TRBV7-3 and TRBJ1-2; D call uncertain. The CDR3 runs to 13 residues. Trimming took off 5 bases at V and 5 bases at J, with 12 bases between the two ends. Germline V lookup: CDR1 SGHTA, CDR2 FQGTGA. The CDR3 DNA follows: TGTGCCAGCAGCCCTAACTCGGGGTATGGCTACACCTTC. Translating it yields CASSPNSGYGYTF.

This clone appeared once. The chain recombines TRBV7-9 with TRBJ1-6, with 7 bases lining up with TRBD1. Germline V gives CDR1 SEHNR, CDR2 FQNEAQ (reference sequence). The CDR3 length is 14 residues. The V and J ends lost 3 bases and 7 bases, in that order; junction bases with no gene match: 3. The CDR3 nucleotides read TGTGCCAGCAGCTTTACAGGGGAGAATTCACCCCTCCACTTT. It codes for CASSFTGENSPLHF.

This chain links TRBV5-4 with TRBJ1-2; weak D call: TRBD1 (5 bases). Per the germline V gene, CDR1 is SGHNT and CDR2 is YYREEE (reference sequence). The CDR3 length is 13 residues. V gave up 3 bases and J gave up 6 bases, with 12 bases separating them. CDR3 protein: CASSSLQGDGYTF. CDR3 bases: TGTGCCAGCAGCTCCCTCCAGGGTGATGGCTACACCTTC.

In regard to this clone: One end of the junction fails to match germline, which may point to a read error. The CDR3 reads CIVDSSTDTQYF. The CDR3 DNA follows: TGCATCGTTGACAGTAGCACAGATACGCAGTATTTT. V and J are TRBV29-1 and TRBJ2-3; the D gene is possibly TRBD1 (5 bases). Germline assignment: CDR1 SQVTM and CDR2 ANQGSEA. The CDR3 is 12 amino acids.

The chain links TRBV5-1 to TRBJ1-4; 9 nucleotides align to TRBD1. Germline trimming cut 0 bases from V and 1 base from J; bases unmatched to any gene: 7. Germline lookup yields CDR1 SGHRS and CDR2 YFSETQ. The CDR3 extends over 18 amino acids. The CDR3 sequence: CASSLEGDRARTNEKLFF. DNA of the CDR3: TGCGCCAGCAGCTTGGAGGGGGACAGGGCGCGAACTAATGAAAAACTGTTTTTT.

The chain is built from TRBV30 and TRBJ2-5; D is unclear. TRBJ2-7 matches the DNA end more closely, so the J call is doubtful. There are 12 residues in the CDR3. The germline V gene encodes CDR1 GTSNPN and CDR2 SVGIG (reference sequence). The CDR3 region is CAWSVLRYEQYF. CDR3 DNA: TGTGCCTGGAGTGTTCTCCGGTACGAGCAGTACTTC.

The V gene is TRBV5-1, the J gene TRBJ2-1, with TRBD1 matching 7 bases. The CDR3 is 16 residues long. Germline CDR1 is SGHRS and CDR2 is YFSETQ. With 0 bases clipped from V and 8 bases from J, the junction kept 11 bases outside the gene matches. CDR3 DNA sequence: TGCGCCAGCAGCTTGGGATCAAGGGGGCTTGTTGATGAGCAGTTCTTC. It encodes CASSLGSRGLVDEQFF. Using reference TRBV5-1 and TRBJ2-1 for the parts outside the CDR3, the full variable domain is KAGVTQTPRYLIKTRGQQVTLSCSPISGHRSVSWYQQTPGQGLQFLFEYFSETQRNKGNFPGRFSGRQFSNSRSEMNVSTLELGDSALYLCASSLGSRGLVDEQFFGPGTRLTVL.

The chain combines TRBV4-1 with TRBJ2-1; 8 bases are a match to TRBD1. Germline V gene sequence: CDR1 MGHRA, CDR2 YSYEKL. Trimming took 0 bases from V and 2 from J; bases not matched to a gene: 9. CDR3 length: 18 amino acids. For the CDR3, the DNA is TGCGCCAGCAGCCAAGATGCCAGGGGGCTAAGCACCTACAATGAGCAGTTCTTC. This sequence encodes CASSQDARGLSTYNEQFF.

V usage is TRBV10-3 and J usage is TRBJ1-6; TRBD1 is a possible D gene (6 bases). Germline loops: CDR1 ENHRY, CDR2 SYGVKD. The CDR3 spans 14 residues. Between the trimmed V and J ends, which lost 4 bases and 6 bases, there was a span of 10 bases. The CDR3 DNA follows: TGTGCCATCAGTGGGGGGCAGGGTAATTCACCCCTCCACTTT. Translation gives CAISGGQGNSPLHF.

This chain joins TRBV7-3 and TRBJ1-1; D remains unclear. The CDR3 is 13 residues long. Germline values: CDR1 SGHTA, CDR2 FQGTGA. Trimming shortened V by 5 bases and J by 7 bases, and 14 bases separated the two germline ends. CDR3: CASSLAGSGEAFF. The CDR3 DNA reads TGTGCCAGCAGCCTGGCGGGGTCCGGTGAAGCTTTCTTT. The variable domain in full, completed from reference TRBV7-3 and TRBJ1-1, reads GAGVSQTPSNKVTEKGKYVELRCDPISGHTALYWYRQSLGQGPEFLIYFQGTGAADDSGLPNDRFFAVRPEGSVSTLKIQRTERGDSAVYLCASSLAGSGEAFFGQGTRLTVV.